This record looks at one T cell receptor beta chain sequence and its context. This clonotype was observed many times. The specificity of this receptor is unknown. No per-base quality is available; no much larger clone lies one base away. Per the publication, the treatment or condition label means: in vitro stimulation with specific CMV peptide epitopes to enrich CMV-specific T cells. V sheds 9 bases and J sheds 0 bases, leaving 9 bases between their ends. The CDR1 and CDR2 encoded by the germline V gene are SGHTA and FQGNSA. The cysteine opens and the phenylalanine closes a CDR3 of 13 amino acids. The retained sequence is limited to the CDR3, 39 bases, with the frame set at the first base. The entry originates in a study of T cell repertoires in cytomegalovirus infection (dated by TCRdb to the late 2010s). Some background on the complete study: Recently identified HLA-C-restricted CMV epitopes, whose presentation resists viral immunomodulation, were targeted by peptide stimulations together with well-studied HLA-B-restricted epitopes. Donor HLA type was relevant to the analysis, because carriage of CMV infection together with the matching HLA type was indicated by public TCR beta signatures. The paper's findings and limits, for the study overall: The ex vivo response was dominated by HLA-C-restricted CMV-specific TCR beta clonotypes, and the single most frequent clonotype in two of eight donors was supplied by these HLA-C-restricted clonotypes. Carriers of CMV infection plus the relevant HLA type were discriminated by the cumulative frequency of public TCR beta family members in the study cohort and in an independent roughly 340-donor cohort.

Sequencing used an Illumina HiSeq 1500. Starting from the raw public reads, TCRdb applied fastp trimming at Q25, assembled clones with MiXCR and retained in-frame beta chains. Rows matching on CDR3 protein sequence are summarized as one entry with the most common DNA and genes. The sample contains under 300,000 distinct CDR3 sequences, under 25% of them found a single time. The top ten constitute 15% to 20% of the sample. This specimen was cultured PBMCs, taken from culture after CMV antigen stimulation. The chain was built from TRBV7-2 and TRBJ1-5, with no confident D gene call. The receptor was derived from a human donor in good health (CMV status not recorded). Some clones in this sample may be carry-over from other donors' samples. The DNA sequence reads TGTGCCAGTTCCACAGATAGCAATCAGCCCCAGCATTTT. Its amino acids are CASSTDSNQPQHF.